This T cell receptor (beta chain) originates from a study of post-analysis software for immune sequencing data. Study results and caveats: Strong co-clustering by F measure was seen for same-batch samples. Controls had significantly higher normalized Chao1 diversity than multiple sclerosis patients. In patients, a few TRBV segments were more frequent than in controls, with TRBV5-6, TRBV5-1 and TRBV20-1 among them.

Unique molecular identifiers tagged the TCR beta cDNA libraries. T cells numbering roughly 1 to 10 million gave rise to 500,000 or so cDNA molecules. Using its own MiXCR run on the PCR reads, TCRdb lists one record per CDR3 protein. The table shows some 500,000 distinct CDR3 sequences, with approximately 45% occurring only once. This clonotype was observed a few times. Its antigen is as yet unknown. Per germline, CDR1 DFQATT and CDR2 SNEGSKA (reference sequence). Trimming took 6 bases from V and 1 from J, leaving 9 bases between them. The CDR3 loop spans 12 amino acids. The chain is built from TRBV20-1 and TRBJ2-5; D may be TRBD2 (5 bases). This TCR derives from a girl under 18 with multiple sclerosis. What was sequenced was blood. The CDR3 bases are TGCAGTGCGGAGGAAGCCCAAGAGACCCAGTACTTC. It encodes CSAEEAQETQYF.